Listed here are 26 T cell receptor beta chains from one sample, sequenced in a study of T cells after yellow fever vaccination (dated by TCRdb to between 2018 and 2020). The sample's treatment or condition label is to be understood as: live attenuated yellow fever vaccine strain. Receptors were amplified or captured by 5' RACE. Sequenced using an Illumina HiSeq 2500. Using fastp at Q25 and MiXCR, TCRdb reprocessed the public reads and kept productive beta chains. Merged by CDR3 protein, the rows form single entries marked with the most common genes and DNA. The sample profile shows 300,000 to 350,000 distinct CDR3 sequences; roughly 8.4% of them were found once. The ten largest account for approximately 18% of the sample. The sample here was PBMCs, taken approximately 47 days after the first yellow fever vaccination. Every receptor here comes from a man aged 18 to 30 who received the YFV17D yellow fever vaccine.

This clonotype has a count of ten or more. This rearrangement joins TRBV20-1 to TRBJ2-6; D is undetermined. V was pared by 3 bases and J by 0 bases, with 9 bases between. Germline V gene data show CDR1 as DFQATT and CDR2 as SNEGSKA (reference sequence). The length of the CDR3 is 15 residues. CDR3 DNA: TGCAGTGCTAGGTCCGGCTCCTCTGGGGCCAACGTCCTGACTTTC. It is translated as CSARSGSSGANVLTF.

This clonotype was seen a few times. The CDR3 DNA follows: TGTGCCAGCAGTTCGGCCCCCACGGAAGCCTACGAGCAGTACTTC. It encodes CASSSAPTEAYEQYF. The rearrangement uses TRBV5-5 and TRBJ2-7; D unresolved. The length of the CDR3 is 15 residues. Trimming left V 5 bases short and J 2 bases short, with 17 bases between. CDR1 is SGHKS and CDR2 is YYEKEE in the germline V gene (reference sequence).

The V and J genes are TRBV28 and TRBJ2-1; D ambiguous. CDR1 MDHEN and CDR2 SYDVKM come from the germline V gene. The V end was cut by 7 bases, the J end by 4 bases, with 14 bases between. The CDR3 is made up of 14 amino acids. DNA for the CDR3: TGTGCCAGCACCTCCCGGACGGATTACAATGAGCAGTTCTTC. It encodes CASTSRTDYNEQFF.

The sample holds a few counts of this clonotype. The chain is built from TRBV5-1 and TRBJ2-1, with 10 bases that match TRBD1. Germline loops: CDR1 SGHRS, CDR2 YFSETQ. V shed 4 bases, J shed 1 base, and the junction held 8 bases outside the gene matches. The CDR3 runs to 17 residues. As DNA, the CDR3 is TGCGCCAGCAGCATAGGGACAGGGGATTTATCCTACAATGAGCAGTTCTTC. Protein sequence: CASSIGTGDLSYNEQFF.

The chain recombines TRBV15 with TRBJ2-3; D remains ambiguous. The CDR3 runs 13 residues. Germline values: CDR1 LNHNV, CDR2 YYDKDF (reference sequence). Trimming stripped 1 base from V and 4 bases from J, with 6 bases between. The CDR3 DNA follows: TGTGCCACCAGCAGAGTACAGCCAGATACGCAGTATTTT. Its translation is CATSRVQPDTQYF.

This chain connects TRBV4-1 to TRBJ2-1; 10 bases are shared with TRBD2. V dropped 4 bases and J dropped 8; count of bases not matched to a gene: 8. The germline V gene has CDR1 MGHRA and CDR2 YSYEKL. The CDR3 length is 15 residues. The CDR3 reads CASSLRSSGRYEQFF. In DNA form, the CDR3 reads TGCGCCAGCAGCCTCCGCTCTAGCGGGAGATATGAGCAGTTCTTC.

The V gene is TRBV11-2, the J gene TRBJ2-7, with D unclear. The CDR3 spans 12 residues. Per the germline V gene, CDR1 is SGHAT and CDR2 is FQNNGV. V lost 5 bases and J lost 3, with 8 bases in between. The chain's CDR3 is CASSPTNYEQYF. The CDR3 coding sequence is TGTGCCAGCAGCCCGACCAACTACGAGCAGTACTTC.

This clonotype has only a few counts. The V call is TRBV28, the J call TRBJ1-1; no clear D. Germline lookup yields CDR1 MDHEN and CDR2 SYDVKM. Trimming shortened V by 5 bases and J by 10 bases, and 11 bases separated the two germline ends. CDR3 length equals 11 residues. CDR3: CASSVSDGAFF. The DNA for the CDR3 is TGTGCCAGCAGTGTCTCCGATGGAGCTTTCTTT.

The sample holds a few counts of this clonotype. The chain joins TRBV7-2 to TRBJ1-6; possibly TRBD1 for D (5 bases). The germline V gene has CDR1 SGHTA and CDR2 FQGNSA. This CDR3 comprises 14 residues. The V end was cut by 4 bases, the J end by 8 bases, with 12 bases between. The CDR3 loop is CASSSRRGDSPLHF. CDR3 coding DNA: TGTGCCAGCAGCTCCCGAAGGGGTGATTCACCCCTCCACTTT.

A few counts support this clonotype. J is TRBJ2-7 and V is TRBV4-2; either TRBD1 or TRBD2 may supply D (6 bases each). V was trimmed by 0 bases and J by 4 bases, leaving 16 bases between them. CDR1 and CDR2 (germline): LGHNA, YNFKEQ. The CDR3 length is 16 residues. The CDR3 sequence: CASSQDEGGLPYEQYF. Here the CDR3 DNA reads TGTGCCAGCAGCCAAGATGAGGGGGGACTTCCTTACGAGCAGTACTTC.

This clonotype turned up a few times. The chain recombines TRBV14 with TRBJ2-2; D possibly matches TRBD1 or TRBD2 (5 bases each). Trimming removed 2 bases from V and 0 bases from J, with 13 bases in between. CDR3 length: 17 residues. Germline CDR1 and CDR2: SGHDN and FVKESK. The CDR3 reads CASSQIWGNANTGELFF. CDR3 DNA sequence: TGTGCCAGCAGCCAAATATGGGGGAACGCGAACACCGGGGAGCTGTTTTTT.

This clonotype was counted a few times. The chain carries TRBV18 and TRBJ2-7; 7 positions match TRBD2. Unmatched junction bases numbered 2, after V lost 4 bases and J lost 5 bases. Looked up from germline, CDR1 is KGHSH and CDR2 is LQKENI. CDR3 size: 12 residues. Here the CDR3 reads CASSRGGDEQYV. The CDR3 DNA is TGTGCCAGCTCACGGGGGGGGGACGAGCAGTACGTC.

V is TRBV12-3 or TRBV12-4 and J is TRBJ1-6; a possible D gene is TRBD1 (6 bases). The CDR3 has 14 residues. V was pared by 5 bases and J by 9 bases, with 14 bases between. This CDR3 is CASSLQGWSSPLHF. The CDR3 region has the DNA TGTGCCAGCAGTCTACAGGGATGGAGTTCACCCCTCCACTTT.

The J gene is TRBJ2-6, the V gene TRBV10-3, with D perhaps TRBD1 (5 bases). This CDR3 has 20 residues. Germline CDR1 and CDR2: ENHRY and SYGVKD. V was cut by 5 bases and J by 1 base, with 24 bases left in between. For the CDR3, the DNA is TGTGCCATCAGTACCCTCCTGGGAAGGGGAAGGGGATCTGGGGCCAACGTCCTGACTTTC. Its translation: CAISTLLGRGRGSGANVLTF.

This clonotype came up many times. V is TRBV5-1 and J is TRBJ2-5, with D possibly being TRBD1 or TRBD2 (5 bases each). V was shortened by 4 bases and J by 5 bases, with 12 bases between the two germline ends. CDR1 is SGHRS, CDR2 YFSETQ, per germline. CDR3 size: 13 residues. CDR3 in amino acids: CASSPWDGETQYF. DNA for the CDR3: TGCGCCAGCAGCCCTTGGGACGGGGAGACCCAGTACTTC.

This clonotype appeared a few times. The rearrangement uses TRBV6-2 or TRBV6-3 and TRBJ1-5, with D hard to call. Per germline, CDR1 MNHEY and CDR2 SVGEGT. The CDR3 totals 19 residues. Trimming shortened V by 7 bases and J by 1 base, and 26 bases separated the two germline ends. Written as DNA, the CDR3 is TGTGCCAGCACTCCCAGGTCCTGGGGATATATATCGAGCAATCAGCCCCAGCATTTT. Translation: CASTPRSWGYISSNQPQHF.

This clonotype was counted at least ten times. Written as DNA, the CDR3 is TGTGCCTGGAGTACAGGGGCCCCGAGCACCGGGGAGCTGTTTTTT. It yields the protein CAWSTGAPSTGELFF. J is TRBJ2-2 and V is TRBV30, with 7 bases that match TRBD1. With 2 bases clipped from V and 4 bases from J, the junction kept 7 bases outside the gene matches. Germline V gene lookup returns CDR1 GTSNPN and CDR2 SVGIG (reference sequence). The CDR3 contains 15 residues.

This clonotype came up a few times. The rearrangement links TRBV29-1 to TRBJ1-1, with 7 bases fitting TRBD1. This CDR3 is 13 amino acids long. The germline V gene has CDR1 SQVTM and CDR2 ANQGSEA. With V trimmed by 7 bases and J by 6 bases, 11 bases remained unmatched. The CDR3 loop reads CSGLSGGESEAFF. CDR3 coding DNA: TGCAGCGGACTTTCAGGGGGGGAGTCTGAAGCTTTCTTT.

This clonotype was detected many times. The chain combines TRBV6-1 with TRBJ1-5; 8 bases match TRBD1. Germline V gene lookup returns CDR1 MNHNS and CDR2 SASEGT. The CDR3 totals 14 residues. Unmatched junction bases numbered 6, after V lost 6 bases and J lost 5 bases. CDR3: CASRQDRGDQPQHF. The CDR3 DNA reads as TGTGCCAGCAGACAAGACAGGGGTGATCAGCCCCAGCATTTT.

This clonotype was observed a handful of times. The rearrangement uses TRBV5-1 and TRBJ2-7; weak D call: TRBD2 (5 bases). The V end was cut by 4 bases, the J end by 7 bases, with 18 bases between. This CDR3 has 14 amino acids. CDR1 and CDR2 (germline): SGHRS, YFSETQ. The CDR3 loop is CASSLDGPPGEQYF. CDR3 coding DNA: TGCGCCAGCAGCCTAGACGGCCCCCCGGGGGAGCAGTACTTC.

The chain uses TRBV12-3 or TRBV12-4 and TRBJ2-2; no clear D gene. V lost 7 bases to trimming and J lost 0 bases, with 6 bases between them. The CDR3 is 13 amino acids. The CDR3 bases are TGTGCCAGCAAGGGCCCGAACACCGGGGAGCTGTTTTTT. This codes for CASKGPNTGELFF.

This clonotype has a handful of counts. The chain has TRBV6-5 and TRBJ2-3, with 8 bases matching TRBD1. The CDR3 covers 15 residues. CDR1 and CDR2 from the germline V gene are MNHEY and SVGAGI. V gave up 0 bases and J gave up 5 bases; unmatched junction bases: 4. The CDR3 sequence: CASSYSGQGGDTQYF. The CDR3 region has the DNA TGTGCCAGCAGTTACTCTGGACAGGGCGGAGATACGCAGTATTTT.

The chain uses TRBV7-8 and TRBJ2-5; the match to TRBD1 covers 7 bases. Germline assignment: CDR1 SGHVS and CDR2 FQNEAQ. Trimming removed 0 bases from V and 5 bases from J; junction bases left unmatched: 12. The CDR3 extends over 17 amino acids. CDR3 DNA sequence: TGTGCCAGCAGCTTAGCCTTGACAGGGTTTAATTTGGAGACCCAGTACTTC. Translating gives CASSLALTGFNLETQYF.

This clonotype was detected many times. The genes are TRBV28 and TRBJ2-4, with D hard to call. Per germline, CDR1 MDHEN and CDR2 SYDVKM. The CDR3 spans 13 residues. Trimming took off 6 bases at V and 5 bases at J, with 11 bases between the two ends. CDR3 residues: CASSPDRENIQYF. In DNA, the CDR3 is TGTGCCAGCAGCCCGGACCGCGAAAACATTCAGTACTTC.

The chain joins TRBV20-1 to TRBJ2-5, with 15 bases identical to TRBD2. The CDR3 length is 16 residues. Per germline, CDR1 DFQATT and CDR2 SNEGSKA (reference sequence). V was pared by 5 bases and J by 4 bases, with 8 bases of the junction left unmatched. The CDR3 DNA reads TGCAGTGCTGGACTAGCGGGGGGGCCTGGGTTAGAGACCCAGTACTTC. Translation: CSAGLAGGPGLETQYF.

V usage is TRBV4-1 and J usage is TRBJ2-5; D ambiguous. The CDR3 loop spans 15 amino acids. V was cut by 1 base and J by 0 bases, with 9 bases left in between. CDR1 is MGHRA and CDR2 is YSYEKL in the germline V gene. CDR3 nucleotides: TGCGCCAGCAGCCAAGCTCCGGGCCACCAAGAGACCCAGTACTTC. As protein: CASSQAPGHQETQYF.